This T cell receptor beta chain came from a study of graft-versus-host responses after intestinal transplantation. About the research overall: Each of the recipients got a multivisceral, liver-intestinal, or isolated intestinal transplant.

The CDR3 contains 14 residues. Germline V gives CDR1 SNHLY, CDR2 FYNNEI. For this clone: What it recognizes is unknown. One junction end disagrees with the germline gene, perhaps due to a read error.

Produced via immunoSEQ multiplex PCR; TCRdb's table is partial and in-frame only. The repertoire holds about 51,000 clones, with 89% as singletons. General study results and limits: Recipient marrow harbored GvH clones, some of which surfaced first in ileum or blood.

V is TRBV2 and J is TRBJ2-7; 10 bases are a match to TRBD2. The TCR comes from a human donor who was the organ donor for an intestinal transplant. The sample consisted of unstimulated CD4+ T cells sorted from spleen or lymph node cells, taken before transplant. CDR3 coding DNA: TGTGCCAGCAGTACCCTAGTCCTAGCGGGAGCGGTTGGGTTC. It encodes CASSTLVLAGAVGF.